This T cell receptor beta chain was sequenced in a study of shared T cell receptors in the human thymus. The CDR3 totals 15 residues. The germline V gene has CDR1 MGHRA and CDR2 YSYEKL. V was pared by 1 base and J by 4 bases, with 11 bases between. Sequencing used immunoSEQ multiplex PCR; TCRdb keeps in-frame clones, though not all of them. This sample yields around 730,000 clones, of which approximately 85% are seen a single time; around 0.01% belongs to the top ten. A further study also used this sample, focusing on human thymus T cells.

V and J are TRBV4-1 and TRBJ1-5; D might be TRBD1 (5 bases). The sample consisted of thymocytes. This sequence originates from a girl less than two years old with a congenital heart defect. The CDR3: CASSQGRQLNQPQHF. In DNA form, the CDR3 reads TGCGCCAGCAGCCAAGGGCGACAGCTAAATCAGCCCCAGCATTTT.